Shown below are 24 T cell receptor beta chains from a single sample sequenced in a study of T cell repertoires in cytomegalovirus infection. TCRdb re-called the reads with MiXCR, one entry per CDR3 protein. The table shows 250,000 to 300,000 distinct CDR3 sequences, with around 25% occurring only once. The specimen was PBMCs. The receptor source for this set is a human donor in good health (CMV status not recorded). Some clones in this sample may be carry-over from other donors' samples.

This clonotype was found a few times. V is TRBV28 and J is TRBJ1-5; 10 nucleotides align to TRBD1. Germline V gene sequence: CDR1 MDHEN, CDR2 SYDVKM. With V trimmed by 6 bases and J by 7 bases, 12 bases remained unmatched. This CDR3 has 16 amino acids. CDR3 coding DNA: TGTGCCAGCAGACTCCTGACAGGGGGCTTTGGGCAGCCCCAGCATTTT. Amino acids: CASRLLTGGFGQPQHF.

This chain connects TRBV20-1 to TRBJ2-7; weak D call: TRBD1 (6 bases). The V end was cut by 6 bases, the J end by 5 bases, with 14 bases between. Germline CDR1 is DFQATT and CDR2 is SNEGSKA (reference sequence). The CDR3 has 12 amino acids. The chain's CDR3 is CSARQAWDEQYF. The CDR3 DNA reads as TGCAGTGCGCGACAGGCTTGGGACGAGCAGTACTTC.

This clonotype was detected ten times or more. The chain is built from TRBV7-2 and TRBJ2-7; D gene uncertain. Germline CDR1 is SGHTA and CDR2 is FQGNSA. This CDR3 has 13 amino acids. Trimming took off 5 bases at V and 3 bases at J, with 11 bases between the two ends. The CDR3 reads CASSLPTLYEQYF. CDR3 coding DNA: TGTGCCAGCAGCCTCCCCACCCTCTACGAGCAGTACTTC.

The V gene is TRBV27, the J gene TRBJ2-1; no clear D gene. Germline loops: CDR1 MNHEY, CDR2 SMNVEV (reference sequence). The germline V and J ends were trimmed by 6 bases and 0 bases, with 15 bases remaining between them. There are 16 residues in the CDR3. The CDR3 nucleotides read TGTGCCAGCAGAACATTACAGACAAACTCCTACAATGAGCAGTTCTTC. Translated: CASRTLQTNSYNEQFF.

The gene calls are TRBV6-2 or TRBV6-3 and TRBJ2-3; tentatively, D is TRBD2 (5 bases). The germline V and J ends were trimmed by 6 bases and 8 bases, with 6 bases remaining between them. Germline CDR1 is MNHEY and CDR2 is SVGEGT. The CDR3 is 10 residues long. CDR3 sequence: CASRAGTQYF. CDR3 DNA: TGTGCCAGCAGGGCGGGTACGCAGTATTTT.

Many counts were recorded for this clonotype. For the CDR3, the DNA is TGTGCCAGCAGCTTAGGACAGGGCACCTGGAATTCACCCCTCCACTTT. It is translated as CASSLGQGTWNSPLHF. The chain links TRBV7-2 to TRBJ1-6; 7 positions match TRBD1. After removal of 1 base from V and 7 bases from J, the junction contained 7 bases not matched to a gene. Germline CDR1 reads SGHTA; CDR2 reads FQGNSA. The CDR3 has 16 residues.

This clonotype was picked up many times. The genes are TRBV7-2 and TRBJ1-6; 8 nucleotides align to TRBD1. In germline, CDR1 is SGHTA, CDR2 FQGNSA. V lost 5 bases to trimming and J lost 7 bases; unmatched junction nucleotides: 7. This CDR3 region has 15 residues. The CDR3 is CASSPRQGRNSPLHF. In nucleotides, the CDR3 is TGTGCCAGCAGCCCGAGACAGGGGAGGAATTCACCCCTCCACTTT.

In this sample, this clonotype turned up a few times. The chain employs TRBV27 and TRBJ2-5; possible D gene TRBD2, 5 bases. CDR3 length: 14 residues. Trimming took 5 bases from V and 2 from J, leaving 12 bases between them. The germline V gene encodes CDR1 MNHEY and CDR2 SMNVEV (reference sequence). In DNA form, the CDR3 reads TGTGCCAGCAGTCCTTCGGAGGCTCAAGAGACCCAGTACTTC. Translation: CASSPSEAQETQYF.

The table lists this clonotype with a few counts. The CDR3 is CSARPAGANYEQYF. The CDR3 DNA sequence: TGCAGTGCTAGGCCAGCGGGAGCCAACTACGAGCAGTACTTC. The chain recombines TRBV20-1 with TRBJ2-7, with 8 bases fitting TRBD2. The CDR3 covers 14 residues. Trimming removed 3 bases from V and 3 bases from J; junction bases left unmatched: 7. In germline, CDR1 is DFQATT, CDR2 SNEGSKA (reference sequence).

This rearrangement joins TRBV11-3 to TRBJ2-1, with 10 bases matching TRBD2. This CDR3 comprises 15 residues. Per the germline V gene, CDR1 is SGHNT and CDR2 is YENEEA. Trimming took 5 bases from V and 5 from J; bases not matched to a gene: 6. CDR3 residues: CASSAGLAVDNEQFF. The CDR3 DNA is TGTGCCAGCAGCGCAGGACTAGCGGTTGACAATGAGCAGTTCTTC.

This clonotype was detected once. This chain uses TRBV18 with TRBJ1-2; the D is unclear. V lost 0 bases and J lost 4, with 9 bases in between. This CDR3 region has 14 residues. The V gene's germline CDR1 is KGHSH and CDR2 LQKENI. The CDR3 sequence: CASSPPEGAYGYTF. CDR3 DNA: TGTGCCAGCTCACCACCGGAGGGAGCCTATGGCTACACCTTC. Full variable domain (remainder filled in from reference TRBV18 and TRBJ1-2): NAGVMQNPRHLVRRRGQEARLRCSPMKGHSHVYWYRQLPEEGLKFMVYLQKENIIDESGMPKERFSAEFPKEGPSILRIQQVVRGDSAAYFCASSPPEGAYGYTFGSGTRLTVV.

Written as DNA, the CDR3 is TGTGCCAGCAGTTACGTCAGGGGCCACAGCTCTGGGGCCAACGTCCTGACTTTC. It codes for CASSYVRGHSSGANVLTF. The rearrangement uses TRBV6-2 or TRBV6-3 and TRBJ2-6; weak D call: TRBD1 (6 bases). Deletions cut 2 bases from V and 0 bases from J, with 14 bases between. The germline V gene encodes CDR1 MNHEY and CDR2 SVGEGT. The CDR3 runs to 18 residues.

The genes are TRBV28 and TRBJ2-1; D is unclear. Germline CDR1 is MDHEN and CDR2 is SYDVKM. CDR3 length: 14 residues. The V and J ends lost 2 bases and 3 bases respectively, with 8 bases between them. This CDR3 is CASSLGVFYNEQFF. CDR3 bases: TGTGCCAGCAGTTTAGGGGTCTTCTACAATGAGCAGTTCTTC.

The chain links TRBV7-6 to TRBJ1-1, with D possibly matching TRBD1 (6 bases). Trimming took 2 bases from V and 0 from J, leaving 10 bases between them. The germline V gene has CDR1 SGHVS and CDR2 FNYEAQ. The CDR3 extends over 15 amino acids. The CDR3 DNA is TGTGCCAGCAGCTTAACCAGGGGAATGAACACTGAAGCTTTCTTT. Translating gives CASSLTRGMNTEAFF.

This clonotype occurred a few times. The DNA of the CDR3 is TGTGCCAGCAGGGCCGGGACCCAAGGCCAAGAGACCCAGTACTTC. As protein: CASRAGTQGQETQYF. The J gene is TRBJ2-5, the V gene TRBV6-2 or TRBV6-3, with D possibly called TRBD1 or TRBD2 (5 bases each). The CDR3 loop spans 15 amino acids. Germline lookup yields CDR1 MNHEY and CDR2 SVGEGT. Trimming pared 6 bases from V and 1 base from J, leaving 15 bases between.

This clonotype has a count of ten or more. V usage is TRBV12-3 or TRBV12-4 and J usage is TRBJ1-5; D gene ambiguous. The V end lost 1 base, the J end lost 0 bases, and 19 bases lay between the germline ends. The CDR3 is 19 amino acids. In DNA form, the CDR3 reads TGTGCCAGCAGTTTAGGAGCAAGGAGAGGCAGCTATAGCAATCAGCCCCAGCATTTT. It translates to CASSLGARRGSYSNQPQHF.

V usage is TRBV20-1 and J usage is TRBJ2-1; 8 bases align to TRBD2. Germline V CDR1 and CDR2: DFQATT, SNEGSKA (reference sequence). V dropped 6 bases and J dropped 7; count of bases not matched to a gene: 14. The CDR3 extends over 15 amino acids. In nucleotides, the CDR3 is TGCAGTGCCCCGTCTCCGGGGGGGCCAGGGAATGAGCAGTTCTTC. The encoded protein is CSAPSPGGPGNEQFF.

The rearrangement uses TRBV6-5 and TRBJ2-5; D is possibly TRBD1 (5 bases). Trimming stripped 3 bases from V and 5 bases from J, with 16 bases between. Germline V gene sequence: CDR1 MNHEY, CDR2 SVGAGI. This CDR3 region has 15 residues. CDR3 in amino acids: CASSYDRLSAETQYF. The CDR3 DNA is TGTGCCAGCAGTTATGACAGATTATCCGCGGAGACCCAGTACTTC.

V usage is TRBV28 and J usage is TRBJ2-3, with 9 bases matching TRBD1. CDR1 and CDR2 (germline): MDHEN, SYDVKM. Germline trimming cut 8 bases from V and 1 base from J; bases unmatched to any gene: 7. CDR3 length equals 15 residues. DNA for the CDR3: TGTGCCAGCGCTGCGGGGGACAGGGGCACAGATACGCAGTATTTT. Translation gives CASAAGDRGTDTQYF.

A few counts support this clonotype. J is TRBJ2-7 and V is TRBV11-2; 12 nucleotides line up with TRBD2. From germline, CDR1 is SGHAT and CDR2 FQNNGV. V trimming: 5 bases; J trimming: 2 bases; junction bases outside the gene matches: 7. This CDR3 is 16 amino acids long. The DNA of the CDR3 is TGTGCCAGCAGCCCAAGGACTAGCGGGACTCCCTACGAGCAGTACTTC. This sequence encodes CASSPRTSGTPYEQYF.

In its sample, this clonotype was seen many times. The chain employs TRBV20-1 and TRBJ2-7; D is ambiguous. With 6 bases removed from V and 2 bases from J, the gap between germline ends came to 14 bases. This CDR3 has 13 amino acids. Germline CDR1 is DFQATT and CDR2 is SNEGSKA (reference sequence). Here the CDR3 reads CSAAMGSTYEQYF. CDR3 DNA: TGCAGTGCCGCGATGGGGTCGACCTACGAGCAGTACTTC.

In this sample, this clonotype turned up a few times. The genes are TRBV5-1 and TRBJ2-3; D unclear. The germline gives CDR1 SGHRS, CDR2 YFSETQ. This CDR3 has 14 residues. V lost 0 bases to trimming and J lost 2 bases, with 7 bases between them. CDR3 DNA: TGCGCCAGCAGCTTGGTTGACTCCACAGATACGCAGTATTTT. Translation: CASSLVDSTDTQYF.

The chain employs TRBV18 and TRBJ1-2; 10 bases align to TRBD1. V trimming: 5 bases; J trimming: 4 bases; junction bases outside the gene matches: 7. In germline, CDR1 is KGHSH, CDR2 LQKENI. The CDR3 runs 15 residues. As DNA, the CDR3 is TGTGCCAGCTCAACAGGACAGGGGGGCACCTATGGCTACACCTTC. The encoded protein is CASSTGQGGTYGYTF.

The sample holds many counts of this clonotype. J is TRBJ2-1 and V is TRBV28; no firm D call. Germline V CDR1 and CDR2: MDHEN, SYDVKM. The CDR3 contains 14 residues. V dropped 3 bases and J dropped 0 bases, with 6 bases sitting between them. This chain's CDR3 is CASSFVLSYNEQFF. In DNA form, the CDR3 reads TGTGCCAGCAGTTTTGTGCTCTCCTACAATGAGCAGTTCTTC.